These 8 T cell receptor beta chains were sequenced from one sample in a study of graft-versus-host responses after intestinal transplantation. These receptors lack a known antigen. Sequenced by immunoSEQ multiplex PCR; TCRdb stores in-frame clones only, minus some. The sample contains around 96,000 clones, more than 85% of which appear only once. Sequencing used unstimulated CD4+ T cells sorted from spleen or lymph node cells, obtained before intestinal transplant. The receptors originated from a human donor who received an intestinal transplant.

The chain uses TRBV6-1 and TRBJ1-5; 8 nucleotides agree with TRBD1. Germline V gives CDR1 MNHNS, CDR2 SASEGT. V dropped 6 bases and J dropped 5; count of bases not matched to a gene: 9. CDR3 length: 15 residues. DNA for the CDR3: TGTGCCAGCAGCCACGGACAGGGTCCTGATCAGCCCCAGCATTTT. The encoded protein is CASSHGQGPDQPQHF.

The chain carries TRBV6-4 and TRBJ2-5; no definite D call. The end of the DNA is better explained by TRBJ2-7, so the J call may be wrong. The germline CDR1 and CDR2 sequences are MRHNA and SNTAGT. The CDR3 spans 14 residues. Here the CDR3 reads CASKVQTKNYEQYF. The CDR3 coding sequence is TGTGCCAGCAAAGTACAAACAAAAAACTACGAGCAGTACTTC.

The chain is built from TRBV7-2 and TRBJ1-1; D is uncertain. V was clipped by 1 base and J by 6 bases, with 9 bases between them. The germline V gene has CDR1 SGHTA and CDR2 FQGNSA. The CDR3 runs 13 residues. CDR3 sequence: CASSLVTRAEAFF. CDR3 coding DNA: TGTGCCAGCAGCTTAGTAACCCGCGCTGAAGCTTTCTTT.

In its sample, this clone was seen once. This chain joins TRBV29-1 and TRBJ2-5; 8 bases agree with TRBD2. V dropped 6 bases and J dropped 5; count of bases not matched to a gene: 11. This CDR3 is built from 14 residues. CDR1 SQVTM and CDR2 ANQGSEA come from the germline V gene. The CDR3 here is CSVFNSGMVETQYF. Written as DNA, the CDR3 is TGCAGCGTCTTTAATAGCGGGATGGTGGAGACCCAGTACTTC.

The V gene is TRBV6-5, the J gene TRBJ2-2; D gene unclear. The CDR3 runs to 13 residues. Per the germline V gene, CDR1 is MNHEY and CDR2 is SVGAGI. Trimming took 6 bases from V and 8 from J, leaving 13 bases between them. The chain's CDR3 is CASSPYQRGELFF. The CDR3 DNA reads TGTGCCAGCAGCCCTTATCAGCGAGGGGAGCTGTTTTTT.

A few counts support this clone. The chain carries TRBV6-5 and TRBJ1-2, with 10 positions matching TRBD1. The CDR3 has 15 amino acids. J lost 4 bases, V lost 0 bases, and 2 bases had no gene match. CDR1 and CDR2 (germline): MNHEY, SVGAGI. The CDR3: CASSYSGTGAYGYTF. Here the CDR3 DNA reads TGTGCCAGCAGTTACTCCGGGACAGGGGCCTATGGCTACACCTTC.

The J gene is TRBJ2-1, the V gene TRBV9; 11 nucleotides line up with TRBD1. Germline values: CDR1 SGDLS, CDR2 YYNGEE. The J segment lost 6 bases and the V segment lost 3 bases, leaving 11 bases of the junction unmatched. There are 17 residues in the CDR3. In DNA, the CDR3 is TGTGCCAGCAGCGCGGGCGCCGGGACAGGGGGTTTCAATGAGCAGTTCTTC. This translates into CASSAGAGTGGFNEQFF.

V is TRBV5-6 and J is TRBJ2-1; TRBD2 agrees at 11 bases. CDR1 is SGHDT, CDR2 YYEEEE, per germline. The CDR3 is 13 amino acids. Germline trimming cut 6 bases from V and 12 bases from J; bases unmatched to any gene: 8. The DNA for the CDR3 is TGTGCCAGCACCAACTTAGCGGGAGGGGGGCAGTTCTTC. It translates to CASTNLAGGGQFF.